The clone carrying this TCR beta chain has a handful of counts. Its antigen is unidentified. The data stem from a study of circulating CD8 cells and anti-PD-1 response in melanoma. On the study more broadly: Patients received intravenous nivolumab, 3 mg/kg, every 2 weeks. The study, taken as a whole, reports: At M1, fewer than 7.5% of TRB clonotypes appeared in multiple subsets.

The QIAseq Immune Repertoire TCR panel built the libraries from around 15 ng of total RNA. MiXCR was run by TCRdb on the reads, yielding one entry per CDR3 protein. The table has about 320 distinct CDR3 sequences, about 10% seen once. The length of the CDR3 is 14 residues. V lost 2 bases to trimming and J lost 7 bases, with 12 bases between them. Germline values: CDR1 SGDLS, CDR2 YYNGEE. Four subsets defined by PD-1 and/or TIGIT were sorted from live CD3+CD8+TCRalphabeta+ cells. Here the sequenced sample was CD8+ T cells from PBMCs, taken at baseline or after one month of anti-PD-1 therapy (not recorded which). This TCR derives from a human donor with melanoma. The donor label of this sample is uncertain. Some clones in this sample may be carry-over from other donors' samples. The chain couples TRBV9 to TRBJ2-2; tentative D call: TRBD2 (5 bases). The CDR3, as DNA: TGTGCCAGCAGCGTGGCCAGCGGTGGCGGGGAGCTGTTTTTT. Translating it yields CASSVASGGGELFF.